This T cell receptor beta chain was sequenced for a study of cytomegalovirus exposure and HLA in healthy donors. Study outcomes and limitations: The authors reported that TCR beta sequences could predict HLA-A and HLA-B alleles. These predictions were accurate for most subjects in the first cohort. One cluster of highly shared sequence variants probably arose as a sequencing artifact. DRB1 showed the most TCR associations and HLA-C the fewest in a later analysis, as rates varied by HLA locus.

CDR3 length equals 14 residues. Trimming took off 6 bases at V and 3 bases at J, with 11 bases between the two ends. The germline V gene encodes CDR1 MDHEN and CDR2 SYDVKM. To note about this clone: What it recognizes is unknown.

A multiplex PCR was run with 60 Vbeta primers and 13 Jbeta primers. TCRdb's table, derived via immunoSEQ multiplex PCR, lists solely in-frame clones and lacks some. The data show about 130,000 clones, around 70% seen once. No record was made of this donor's CMV serostatus. Sequencing was carried out using PBMCs. The V call is TRBV28, the J call TRBJ2-2; D perhaps matches TRBD2 (6 bases). The origin of this receptor is a human donor in good health. The CDR3 DNA reads as TGTGCCAGCAGGATGCCGGGGGACACCGGGGAGCTGTTTTTT. Translated: CASRMPGDTGELFF.